This record covers a single T cell receptor beta chain. The data originate from a study of blood T cells in healthy people across ages. The second PCR ran 7 to 11 cycles with a sample-barcoded 5' primer and J-beta primers. TCRdb processed the 5' RACE reads anew with MiXCR; each CDR3 protein has one entry. The data show about 1 million distinct CDR3 sequences, 20% to 25% seen once. The sample was also linked to a second study, of T cells of mothers and their children.

Sequencing was done on a sample of blood. This clonotype was obtained from a girl aged 2 to 9 in good health.

CDR3 protein: CATSRDQNTEAFF. Here the CDR3 DNA reads TGTGCCACCAGCAGAGATCAGAACACTGAAGCTTTCTTT. The chain links TRBV15 to TRBJ1-1; D is uncertain. CDR3 length: 13 amino acids. Germline V gene data show CDR1 as LNHNV and CDR2 as YYDKDF (reference sequence). Deletions cut 0 bases from V and 1 base from J, with 3 bases between.